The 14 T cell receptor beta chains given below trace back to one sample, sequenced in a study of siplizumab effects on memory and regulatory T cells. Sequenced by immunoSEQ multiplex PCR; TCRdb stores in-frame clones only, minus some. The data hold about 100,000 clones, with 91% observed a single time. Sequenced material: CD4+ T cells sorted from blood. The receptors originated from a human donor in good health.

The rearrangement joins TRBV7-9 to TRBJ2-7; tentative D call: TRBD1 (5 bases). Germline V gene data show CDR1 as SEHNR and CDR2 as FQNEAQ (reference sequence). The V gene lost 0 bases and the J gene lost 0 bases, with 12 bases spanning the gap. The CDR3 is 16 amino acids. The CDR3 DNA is TGTGCCAGCAGCTTAGCGGCCGGACAAAGCTCCTACGAGCAGTACTTC. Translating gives CASSLAAGQSSYEQYF.

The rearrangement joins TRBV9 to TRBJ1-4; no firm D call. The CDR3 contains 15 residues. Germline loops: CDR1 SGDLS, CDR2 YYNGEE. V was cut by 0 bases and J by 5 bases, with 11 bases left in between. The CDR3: CASSVVLPGNEKLFF. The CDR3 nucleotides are TGTGCCAGCAGCGTAGTGCTCCCGGGGAATGAAAAACTGTTTTTT.

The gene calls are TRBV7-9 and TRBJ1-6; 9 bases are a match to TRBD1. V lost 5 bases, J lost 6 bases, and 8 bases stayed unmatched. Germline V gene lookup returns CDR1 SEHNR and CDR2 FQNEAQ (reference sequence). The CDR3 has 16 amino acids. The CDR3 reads CASSAQGAVTNSPLHF. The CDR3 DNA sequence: TGTGCCAGCAGCGCACAGGGGGCGGTCACTAATTCACCCCTCCACTTT.

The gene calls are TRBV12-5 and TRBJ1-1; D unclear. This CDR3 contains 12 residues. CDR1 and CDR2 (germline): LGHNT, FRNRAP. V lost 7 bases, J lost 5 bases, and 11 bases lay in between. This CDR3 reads CASARDWTEAFF. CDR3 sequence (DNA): TGTGCTAGTGCCCGAGATTGGACTGAAGCTTTCTTT.

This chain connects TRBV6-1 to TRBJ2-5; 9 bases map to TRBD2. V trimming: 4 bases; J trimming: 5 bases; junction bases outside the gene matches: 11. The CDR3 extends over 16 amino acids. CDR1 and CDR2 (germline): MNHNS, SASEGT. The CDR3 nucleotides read TGTGCCAGCAGTGGAGCTAGCGGGAACTTCCGGGAGACCCAGTACTTC. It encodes CASSGASGNFRETQYF.

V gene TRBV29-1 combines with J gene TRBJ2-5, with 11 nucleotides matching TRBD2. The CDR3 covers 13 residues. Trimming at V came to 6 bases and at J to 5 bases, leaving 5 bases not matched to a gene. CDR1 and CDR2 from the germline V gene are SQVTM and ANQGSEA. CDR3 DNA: TGCAGCGTGAGACCTAGCGGGGGGGAGACCCAGTACTTC. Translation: CSVRPSGGETQYF.

The CDR3 region is CAWKAGLAGFSSYNEQFF. As DNA, the CDR3 is TGTGCCTGGAAGGCGGGACTAGCGGGGTTTAGCTCCTACAATGAGCAGTTCTTC. The chain combines TRBV30 with TRBJ2-1; TRBD2 matches at 13 bases. V shed 4 bases, J shed 0 bases, and the junction held 9 bases outside the gene matches. Germline V gene sequence: CDR1 GTSNPN, CDR2 SVGIG (reference sequence). The CDR3 loop spans 18 amino acids.

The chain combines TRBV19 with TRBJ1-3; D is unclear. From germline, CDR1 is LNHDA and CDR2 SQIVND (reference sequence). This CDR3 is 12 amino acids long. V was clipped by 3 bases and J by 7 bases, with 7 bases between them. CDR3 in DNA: TGTGCCAGTAGTATTCTCCGGAACACCATATATTTT. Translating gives CASSILRNTIYF. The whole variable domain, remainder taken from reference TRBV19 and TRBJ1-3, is DGGITQSPKYLFRKEGQNVTLSCEQNLNHDAMYWYRQDPGQGLRLIYYSQIVNDFQKGDIAEGYSVSREKKESFPLTVTSAQKNPTAFYLCASSILRNTIYFGEGSWLTVV.

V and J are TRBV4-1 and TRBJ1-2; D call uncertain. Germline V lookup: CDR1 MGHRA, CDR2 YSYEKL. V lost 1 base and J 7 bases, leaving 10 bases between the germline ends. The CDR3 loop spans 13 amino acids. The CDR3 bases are TGCGCCAGCAGCCAAGTGCCGGTGGGTGGCTACACCTTC. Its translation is CASSQVPVGGYTF.

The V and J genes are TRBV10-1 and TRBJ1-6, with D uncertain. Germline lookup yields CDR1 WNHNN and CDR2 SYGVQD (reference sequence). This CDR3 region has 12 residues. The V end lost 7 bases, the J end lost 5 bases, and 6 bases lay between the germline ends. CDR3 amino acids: CASTDNNSPLHF. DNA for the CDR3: TGCGCCAGCACGGATAATAATTCACCCCTCCACTTT.

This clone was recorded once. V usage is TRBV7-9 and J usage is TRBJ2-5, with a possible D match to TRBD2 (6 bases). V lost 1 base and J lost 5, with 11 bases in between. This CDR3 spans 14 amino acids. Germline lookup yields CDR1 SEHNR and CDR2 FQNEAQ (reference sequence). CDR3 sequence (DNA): TGTGCCAGCAGCTTAGGGAGGGGCAGGGAGACCCAGTACTTC. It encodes CASSLGRGRETQYF.

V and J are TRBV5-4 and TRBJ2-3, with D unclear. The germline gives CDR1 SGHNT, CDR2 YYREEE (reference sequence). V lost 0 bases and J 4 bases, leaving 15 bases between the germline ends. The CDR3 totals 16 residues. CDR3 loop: CASSLAQRMGPDTQYF. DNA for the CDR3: TGTGCCAGCAGCTTGGCCCAAAGGATGGGTCCAGATACGCAGTATTTT.

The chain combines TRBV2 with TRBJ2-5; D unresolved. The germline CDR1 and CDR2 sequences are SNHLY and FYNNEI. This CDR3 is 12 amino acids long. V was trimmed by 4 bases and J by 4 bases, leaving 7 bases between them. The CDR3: CASSGGRETQYF. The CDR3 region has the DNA TGTGCCAGCAGTGGCGGAAGAGAGACCCAGTACTTC.

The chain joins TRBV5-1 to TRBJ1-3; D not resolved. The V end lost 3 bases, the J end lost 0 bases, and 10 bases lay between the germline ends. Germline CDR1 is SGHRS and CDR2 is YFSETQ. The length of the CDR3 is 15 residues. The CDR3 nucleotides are TGCGCCAGCAGCTACGACGGAAACTCTGGAAACACCATATATTTT. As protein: CASSYDGNSGNTIYF.